The rows below give T cell receptor beta chains drawn from one sample of a study of identifying expanded T cells in peripheral blood. Libraries were prepared by immunoSEQ multiplex PCR; TCRdb keeps only in-frame clonotypes and omits some of them. The repertoire consists of around 99,000 clones, with about 87% occurring once and the leading ten covering around 8.3%. Material: blood. The receptor source for this set is a person aged 18 to 75 in good health. Both conserved end residues are part of each CDR3. D genes are given only for firm matches. Size is omitted from some rows. Given values are once, few, many or a class for expanded clones.

abundance: -
v_gene: TRBV30
j_gene: TRBJ1-1
d_gene: -
CDR3aa: CASQSSLIAFF
CDR3nt: TGTGCCTCCCAGTCCTCGCTCATAGCTTTCTTT

abundance: few
v_gene: TRBV5-1
j_gene: TRBJ1-4
d_gene: TRBD1
CDR3aa: CASSLAGTGVEKLFF
CDR3nt: TGCGCCAGCAGCCTCGCCGGGACAGGGGTCGAAAAACTGTTTTTT

abundance: -
v_gene: TRBV19
j_gene: TRBJ2-5
d_gene: -
CDR3aa: CASRSGSGETQYF
CDR3nt: TGTGCCAGTAGGTCTGGTAGCGGAGAGACCCAGTACTTC

abundance: -
v_gene: TRBV10-3
j_gene: TRBJ2-1
d_gene: -
CDR3aa: CAISEFWDEQFF
CDR3nt: TGTGCCATCAGTGAGTTTTGGGACGAGCAGTTCTTC

abundance: -
v_gene: TRBV9
j_gene: TRBJ2-7
d_gene: TRBD2
CDR3aa: CASSVRTGLVYEQYF
CDR3nt: TGTGCCAGCAGCGTAAGAACGGGACTAGTCTACGAGCAGTACTTC

abundance: -
v_gene: TRBV4-3
j_gene: TRBJ1-6
d_gene: -
CDR3aa: CASSRETGTRNSPLHF
CDR3nt: TGCGCCAGCAGCCGAGAGACCGGGACGAGGAATTCACCCCTCCACTTT

abundance: -
v_gene: TRBV4-3
j_gene: TRBJ2-7
d_gene: TRBD2
CDR3aa: CASSTSSGASSYEQYF
CDR3nt: TGCGCCAGCAGCACCTCTAGCGGGGCGAGCTCCTACGAGCAGTACTTC

abundance: -
v_gene: TRBV11-2
j_gene: TRBJ2-7
d_gene: TRBD1
CDR3aa: CASSLDRQGQYF
CDR3nt: TGTGCCAGCAGCTTGGACCGACAGGGGCAGTACTTC

abundance: -
v_gene: TRBV28
j_gene: TRBJ2-1
d_gene: -
CDR3aa: CASMNSGSYNEQFF
CDR3nt: TGTGCCAGCATGAACTCGGGCTCCTACAATGAGCAGTTCTTC

abundance: -
v_gene: TRBV18
j_gene: TRBJ2-2
d_gene: TRBD1
CDR3aa: CASSTDRGTGELFF
CDR3nt: TGTGCCAGCTCAACGGACAGGGGTACCGGGGAGCTGTTTTTT

abundance: many
v_gene: TRBV6-5
j_gene: TRBJ1-5
d_gene: TRBD1
CDR3aa: CASSSNRGQIDQPQHF
CDR3nt: TGTGCCAGCAGTTCCAACAGGGGGCAAATTGATCAGCCCCAGCATTTT

abundance: -
v_gene: TRBV6-6
j_gene: TRBJ1-4
d_gene: TRBD1
CDR3aa: CASSTGQENEKLFF
CDR3nt: TGTGCCAGCAGTACTGGACAGGAAAATGAAAAACTGTTTTTT

abundance: -
v_gene: TRBV27
j_gene: TRBJ2-3
d_gene: -
CDR3aa: CATSRTDTQYF
CDR3nt: TGTGCCACCTCGAGGACAGATACGCAGTATTTT

abundance: -
v_gene: TRBV7-3
j_gene: TRBJ2-2
d_gene: -
CDR3aa: CASSGDRPTGELFF
CDR3nt: TGTGCCAGCAGCGGTGACAGGCCTACCGGGGAGCTGTTTTTT

abundance: -
v_gene: TRBV10-1
j_gene: TRBJ2-2
d_gene: TRBD2
CDR3aa: CASSNKREGSGELFF
CDR3nt: TGCGCCAGCAGTAACAAGCGGGAGGGATCCGGGGAGCTGTTTTTT

abundance: -
v_gene: TRBV7-6
j_gene: TRBJ1-3
d_gene: TRBD1
CDR3aa: CASSPRTGAGNTIYF
CDR3nt: TGTGCCAGCAGCCCCCGGACAGGGGCGGGAAACACCATATATTTT

abundance: once
v_gene: TRBV25-1
j_gene: TRBJ2-1
d_gene: TRBD2
CDR3aa: CASSTIGTTSYNEQFF
CDR3nt: TGTGCCAGCAGTACGATTGGGACTACGTCCTACAATGAGCAGTTCTTC

abundance: -
v_gene: TRBV7-2
j_gene: TRBJ1-6
d_gene: TRBD1
CDR3aa: CASSTGQGNSPLHF
CDR3nt: TGTGCCAGCAGCACCGGACAGGGGAATTCACCCCTCCACTTT

abundance: -
v_gene: TRBV10-3
j_gene: TRBJ1-4
d_gene: -
CDR3aa: CAISVSGSTNEKLFF
CDR3nt: TGTGCCATCAGTGTTTCAGGGAGCACTAATGAAAAACTGTTTTTT

abundance: -
v_gene: TRBV9
j_gene: TRBJ2-7
d_gene: TRBD2
CDR3aa: CASSTGTSGPGVTYEQYF
CDR3nt: TGTGCCAGCAGTACCGGGACTAGCGGCCCTGGCGTCACCTACGAGCAGTACTTC

abundance: -
v_gene: TRBV27
j_gene: TRBJ2-5
d_gene: -
CDR3aa: CASSQRHSQETQYF
CDR3nt: TGTGCCAGCAGCCAGAGACACTCTCAAGAGACCCAGTACTTC

abundance: few
v_gene: TRBV4-3
j_gene: TRBJ1-2
d_gene: -
CDR3aa: CASSQDLVSHGYTF
CDR3nt: TGCGCCAGCAGCCAAGATCTGGTCTCCCATGGCTACACCTTC

abundance: -
v_gene: TRBV4-3
j_gene: TRBJ2-7
d_gene: TRBD1
CDR3aa: CASSQGYGTGPYEQYF
CDR3nt: TGCGCCAGCAGCCAAGGGTATGGGACAGGCCCCTACGAGCAGTACTTC

abundance: -
v_gene: TRBV28
j_gene: TRBJ2-5
d_gene: -
CDR3aa: CASSSPDRAGTQYF
CDR3nt: TGTGCCAGCAGTTCCCCGGATCGGGCGGGGACCCAGTACTTC

abundance: -
v_gene: TRBV5-5
j_gene: TRBJ2-7
d_gene: -
CDR3aa: CASSWRGGEQYF
CDR3nt: TGTGCCAGCAGCTGGAGGGGGGGCGAGCAGTACTTC

abundance: once
v_gene: TRBV6-6
j_gene: TRBJ1-3
d_gene: TRBD1
CDR3aa: CASRKDRSGNTIYF
CDR3nt: TGTGCCAGCAGAAAGGACAGGAGTGGAAACACCATATATTTT

abundance: -
v_gene: TRBV6-5
j_gene: TRBJ2-3
d_gene: -
CDR3aa: CASSYKGADTQYF
CDR3nt: TGTGCCAGCAGTTACAAGGGTGCAGATACGCAGTATTTT

abundance: -
v_gene: TRBV6-1
j_gene: TRBJ2-7
d_gene: -
CDR3aa: CASSEQRAGIYEQYF
CDR3nt: TGTGCCAGCAGTGAACAACGGGCAGGGATCTACGAGCAGTACTTC

abundance: -
v_gene: TRBV4-1
j_gene: TRBJ2-1
d_gene: TRBD1
CDR3aa: CASSPPGQRALNEQFF
CDR3nt: TGCGCCAGCAGCCCTCCGGGACAGCGAGCCTTAAATGAGCAGTTCTTC

abundance: once
v_gene: TRBV2
j_gene: TRBJ1-1
d_gene: TRBD1
CDR3aa: CASSGQGLGTEAFF
CDR3nt: TGTGCCAGCTCGGGACAGGGGCTGGGCACTGAAGCTTTCTTT

abundance: -
v_gene: TRBV4-2
j_gene: TRBJ1-3
d_gene: -
CDR3aa: CASSQEVGSGNTIYF
CDR3nt: TGTGCCAGCAGCCAGGAAGTCGGTTCTGGAAACACCATATATTTT

abundance: once
v_gene: TRBV10-1
j_gene: TRBJ2-7
d_gene: TRBD2
CDR3aa: CASSIAGGPPYEQYF
CDR3nt: TGCGCCAGCAGTATAGCGGGGGGCCCCCCCTACGAGCAGTACTTC

abundance: -
v_gene: TRBV30
j_gene: TRBJ1-1
d_gene: -
CDR3aa: CAWSDMNTEAFF
CDR3nt: TGTGCCTGGAGTGACATGAACACTGAAGCTTTCTTT

abundance: few
v_gene: TRBV18
j_gene: TRBJ2-2
d_gene: -
CDR3aa: CASSPGANTGELFF
CDR3nt: TGTGCCAGCTCACCGGGGGCGAACACCGGGGAGCTGTTTTTT

abundance: -
v_gene: TRBV2
j_gene: TRBJ1-2
d_gene: TRBD1
CDR3aa: CASIRTGVGYGYTF
CDR3nt: TGTGCCAGCATTAGGACAGGGGTAGGCTATGGCTACACCTTC

abundance: once
v_gene: TRBV6-4
j_gene: TRBJ2-3
d_gene: TRBD2
CDR3aa: CASSEGLADTDTQYF
CDR3nt: TGTGCCAGCAGTGAGGGACTAGCGGATACAGATACGCAGTATTTT

abundance: once
v_gene: TRBV5-6
j_gene: TRBJ2-5
d_gene: -
CDR3aa: CASSYTGSRETQYF
CDR3nt: TGTGCCAGCAGCTACACCGGGAGTAGGGAGACCCAGTACTTC

abundance: -
v_gene: TRBV19
j_gene: TRBJ2-1
d_gene: -
CDR3aa: CASSITVGRNEQFF
CDR3nt: TGTGCCAGTAGTATTACCGTCGGGAGAAATGAGCAGTTCTTC

abundance: -
v_gene: TRBV6-5
j_gene: TRBJ1-4
d_gene: TRBD1
CDR3aa: CASSYSGGTGHEKLFF
CDR3nt: TGTGCCAGCAGTTACTCTGGTGGGACAGGGCACGAAAAACTGTTTTTT

abundance: few
v_gene: TRBV28
j_gene: TRBJ2-5
d_gene: TRBD1
CDR3aa: CASSQGQQETQYF
CDR3nt: TGTGCCAGCAGTCAGGGACAGCAAGAGACCCAGTACTTC

abundance: -
v_gene: TRBV11-2
j_gene: TRBJ2-5
d_gene: TRBD2
CDR3aa: CASSYLRGGRVNQETQYF
CDR3nt: TGTGCCAGCAGCTACCTTCGTGGCGGGAGGGTGAACCAAGAGACCCAGTACTTC

abundance: once
v_gene: TRBV6-6
j_gene: TRBJ2-7
d_gene: -
CDR3aa: CASSYSVWGYEQYF
CDR3nt: TGTGCCAGCAGTTACAGTGTCTGGGGCTACGAGCAGTACTTC

abundance: -
v_gene: TRBV9
j_gene: TRBJ1-6
d_gene: -
CDR3aa: CASSVVTGSNSPLHF
CDR3nt: TGTGCCAGCAGCGTAGTCACCGGGTCTAATTCACCCCTCCACTTT

abundance: -
v_gene: TRBV19
j_gene: TRBJ1-1
d_gene: -
CDR3aa: CASRLNDRGNTEAFF
CDR3nt: TGTGCCAGTAGGCTTAACGACCGGGGGAACACTGAAGCTTTCTTT

abundance: -
v_gene: TRBV7-9
j_gene: TRBJ1-2
d_gene: -
CDR3aa: CASSLPGLYGYTF
CDR3nt: TGTGCCAGCAGCTTACCAGGGTTATATGGCTACACCTTC

abundance: -
v_gene: TRBV28
j_gene: TRBJ2-3
d_gene: TRBD1
CDR3aa: CASIQGGTDTQYF
CDR3nt: TGTGCCAGCATCCAGGGGGGCACAGATACGCAGTATTTT